One and the same sample provided the 8 T cell receptor beta chains below, sequenced in a study of regulatory and conventional T cells in RAG deficiency. Genomic DNA came from blood regulatory T cells gated CD4+ CD25-high CD127-low. Here immunoSEQ multiplex PCR was the method, and the copy in TCRdb shows in-frame clones only, minus some. The sample has tens of thousands of clones; 75% to 95% are singletons. The data were also submitted as part of a second study, on regulatory T cells. In that study: The PCR used 52 TRBV and 13 TRBJ primers.

Sequenced sample: Tregs sorted from blood. These receptor sequences come from a human donor in good health.

CDR3 in amino acids: CASSYWAAGANVLTF. CDR3 DNA sequence: TGTGCCAGCAGTTACTGGGCCGCTGGGGCCAACGTCCTGACTTTC. This chain uses TRBV6-5 with TRBJ2-6; no reliable D call. Germline-derived CDR1 and CDR2 are MNHEY and SVGAGI. The CDR3 length is 15 residues. The V and J ends lost 1 base and 2 bases respectively, with 6 bases between them.

V is TRBV5-1 and J is TRBJ1-2; weak D call: TRBD1 (5 bases). The CDR3 runs 12 residues. The germline CDR1 and CDR2 sequences are SGHRS and YFSETQ. V was trimmed by 7 bases and J by 12 bases, leaving 19 bases between them. CDR3: CASSGDAGTHTF. The CDR3 DNA is TGCGCCAGCTCCGGGGACGCGGGGACCCACACCTTC.

V is TRBV6-1 and J is TRBJ1-2; 9 bases agree with TRBD1. V lost 3 bases, J lost 4 bases, and 9 bases stayed unmatched. This CDR3 comprises 16 residues. Germline loops: CDR1 MNHNS, CDR2 SASEGT. This CDR3 reads CASSEGIYRGLYGYTF. Written as DNA, the CDR3 is TGTGCCAGCAGTGAGGGGATATACAGGGGGCTCTATGGCTACACCTTC.

This chain joins TRBV19 and TRBJ2-7, with D tentatively TRBD1 or TRBD2 (5 bases each). CDR1 is LNHDA, CDR2 SQIVND, per germline (reference sequence). The V gene lost 3 bases and the J gene lost 3 bases, with 9 bases spanning the gap. There are 13 residues in the CDR3. In DNA form, the CDR3 reads TGTGCCAGTAGTATGTCAGGGAGCTACGAGCAGTACTTC. Encoded protein: CASSMSGSYEQYF.

This chain uses TRBV10-3 with TRBJ2-7; no firm D call. CDR3 size: 11 residues. The V end lost 2 bases, the J end lost 3 bases, and 2 bases lay between the germline ends. Germline V gene sequence: CDR1 ENHRY, CDR2 SYGVKD. The CDR3 sequence is CAISEGYEQYF. CDR3 bases: TGTGCCATCAGTGAGGGCTACGAGCAGTACTTC.

The genes are TRBV5-1 and TRBJ2-1, with a tentative D call TRBD2 (6 bases). The germline V and J ends were trimmed by 3 bases and 8 bases, with 21 bases remaining between them. The CDR3 runs 16 residues. The germline V gene has CDR1 SGHRS and CDR2 YFSETQ. Here the CDR3 reads CASSWGGRGLQDEQFF. CDR3 coding DNA: TGCGCCAGCAGCTGGGGCGGGCGGGGACTCCAGGATGAGCAGTTCTTC.

The chain recombines TRBV28 with TRBJ2-7; the match to TRBD1 covers 7 bases. Trimming took 5 bases from V and 7 from J; bases not matched to a gene: 11. The CDR3 loop spans 14 amino acids. Looked up from germline, CDR1 is MDHEN and CDR2 is SYDVKM. As DNA, the CDR3 is TGTGCCAGCAGTCGTACAGGGACAGCTGGGGAGCAGTACTTC. This sequence encodes CASSRTGTAGEQYF.

The chain is built from TRBV2 and TRBJ1-1; D gene ambiguous. Germline CDR1 and CDR2: SNHLY and FYNNEI. CDR3 size: 13 residues. Between the trimmed V and J ends, which lost 4 bases and 0 bases, there was a span of 6 bases. CDR3 DNA sequence: TGTGCCAGCAGTGTGGAATTGAACACTGAAGCTTTCTTT. Translating it yields CASSVELNTEAFF.